Measured by frequency, the clone carrying this T cell receptor beta chain is medium-sized. The antigen remains unidentified. The CDR3 runs to 14 residues. Germline CDR1 MNHEY, CDR2 SVGAGI. The sample comes from a study of CXCR3-negative and CXCR3-positive naive CD8 T cells. Study-wide points: Diversity proved comparably high across both naive subsets and much lower in memory CD8+ cells. Similar TRBV-TRBJ gene usage was seen in naive CXCR3-negative and CXCR3-positive cells, but not in memory cells.

The method, 5' RACE with UMI labels, was used to prepare the TRB cDNA libraries. No DNA is given; TCRdb re-called the 5' RACE reads and lists each CDR3 protein once. The sample's table shows tens of thousands of distinct CDR3 sequences. This clonotype was sampled from a human donor in good health. Some clones in this sample may be carry-over from other donors' samples. The source material was memory CD8+ T cells from blood. The V and J genes are TRBV6-5 and TRBJ2-7; the D gene TCRdb calls, TRBD1, cannot be checked with no DNA. CDR3 protein: CASSSGTDIYEQYF.